This T cell receptor (beta chain) was recorded in a study of beta chain features in type 1 diabetes. Across the whole study: The study examined about 110,000,000 sorted cells across all samples.

The CDR3 has 12 amino acids. CDR1 and CDR2 from the germline V gene are SQVTM and ANQGSEA. V was clipped by 3 bases and J by 7 bases; unmatched bases: 2. Cells sorted by CD45RO/CCR7/CD25/CD127/CD95/CD27 comprised CD4+ naive, central memory, regulatory and stem cell-like memory cells. Purity above 95% was achieved in all sorted populations. Details on this clone: No antigen is known for it.

Findings of the study overall: In type 1 diabetes patients, VDJ junctions had fewer insertions; deletions at these junctions were more frequent.

The isolated RNA, all of it, was reverse transcribed, so expressed TCRB transcripts were what got sequenced. Assay: immunoSEQ multiplex PCR; the TCRdb copy retains only in-frame clones and omits some. The repertoire holds about 470,000 clones, roughly 31% seen once, with 0.05% to 0.07% in the top ten. Input material: naive CD4+ T cells from blood. This sequence originates from a man younger than 35 in good health. The V gene is TRBV29-1, the J gene TRBJ1-2; TRBD1 matches at 10 bases. The CDR3 region is CSVERDRGGYTF. DNA of the CDR3: TGCAGCGTTGAGCGGGACAGGGGTGGCTACACCTTC.